The 19 T cell receptor beta chains reported below all come from one sample, sequenced in a study of cytomegalovirus exposure and HLA in healthy donors. With 60 Vbeta and 13 Jbeta primers, the PCR was carried out. Assay used: immunoSEQ multiplex PCR; TCRdb lists only in-frame clones, some missing. The sample includes 150,000 or so clones, roughly 70% seen only once; the top ten take about 6.4%. The sample consisted of PBMCs. These receptor sequences come from a man younger than 40 in good health and CMV-seronegative.

The chain combines TRBV28 with TRBJ1-5; 7 bases line up with TRBD1. This CDR3 is built from 14 residues. The J segment lost 6 bases and the V segment lost 5 bases, leaving 7 bases of the junction unmatched. Germline V gene data show CDR1 as MDHEN and CDR2 as SYDVKM. DNA of the CDR3: TGTGCCAGCAGTCCCCCAGGGGGAGGTCAGCCCCAGCATTTT. This encodes CASSPPGGGQPQHF.

Details on this clone: An end of the junction does not agree with germline; a read error may underlie this. The chain couples TRBV10-3 to TRBJ1-1, with D possibly matching TRBD1 (6 bases). The V gene's germline CDR1 is ENHRY and CDR2 SYGVKD. This CDR3 is built from 13 residues. CDR3 DNA sequence: TGTGCCGTCAGGGCAGGGGTGAACACTGAAGCTTTCTTT. Translating it yields CAVRAGVNTEAFF.

This clone was recorded only once. The chain combines TRBV5-4 with TRBJ2-3, with 7 bases lining up with TRBD1. V dropped 4 bases and J dropped 1; count of bases not matched to a gene: 6. The CDR3 is 15 residues long. Looked up from germline, CDR1 is SGHNT and CDR2 is YYREEE (reference sequence). DNA for the CDR3: TGTGCCAGCAGCCCCGCAGGGGGTCGCACAGATACGCAGTATTTT. It specifies CASSPAGGRTDTQYF.

This sequence joins TRBV18 and TRBJ1-2, with TRBD1 matching over 8 bases. This CDR3 region has 15 residues. V lost 5 bases to trimming and J lost 11 bases; unmatched junction nucleotides: 16. Germline-derived CDR1 and CDR2 are KGHSH and LQKENI. Written as DNA, the CDR3 is TGTGCCAGCTCATTGAACTCCGGGGACAGGTTTAGTTACACCTTC. Amino acid sequence: CASSLNSGDRFSYTF.

This clone was seen more than once but under ten times. The rearrangement joins TRBV7-2 to TRBJ2-1; 9 positions match TRBD2. V trimming: 5 bases; J trimming: 10 bases; junction bases outside the gene matches: 18. The CDR3 runs 17 residues. Germline V gives CDR1 SGHTA, CDR2 FQGNSA. CDR3 protein: CASSPQGQAGGLREQFF. The CDR3 coding sequence is TGTGCCAGCAGCCCCCAAGGTCAGGCGGGGGGGTTACGAGAGCAGTTCTTC.

The V gene is TRBV29-1, the J gene TRBJ2-7; D is perhaps TRBD2 (6 bases). CDR3 size: 14 residues. Germline loops: CDR1 SQVTM, CDR2 ANQGSEA. V lost 4 bases to trimming and J lost 6 bases, with 19 bases between them. The CDR3 sequence is CSVGAPGGRGEQYF. The DNA of the CDR3 is TGCAGCGTTGGGGCCCCCGGGGGTAGAGGCGAGCAGTACTTC.

The J gene is TRBJ2-1, the V gene TRBV28, with TRBD1 matching over 9 bases. Germline CDR1 MDHEN, CDR2 SYDVKM. After removal of 5 bases from V and 5 bases from J, the junction contained 7 bases not matched to a gene. The CDR3 loop spans 15 amino acids. CDR3 region: CASSLRDRAHNEQFF. CDR3 coding DNA: TGTGCCAGCAGTCTCCGGGACAGGGCCCACAATGAGCAGTTCTTC.

The chain uses TRBV6-5 and TRBJ2-3, with a possible D match to TRBD2 (6 bases). The CDR3 totals 14 residues. Germline assignment: CDR1 MNHEY and CDR2 SVGAGI. Deletions cut 2 bases from V and 3 bases from J, with 9 bases between. Here the CDR3 reads CASSYRDWTDTQYF. CDR3 DNA: TGTGCCAGCAGTTACAGGGACTGGACAGATACGCAGTATTTT.

This clone was seen a few times. V gene TRBV6-1 combines with J gene TRBJ1-2, with D maybe TRBD1 (6 bases). There are 13 residues in the CDR3. The V gene's germline CDR1 is MNHNS and CDR2 SASEGT. Trimming pared 6 bases from V and 5 bases from J, leaving 13 bases between. This CDR3 is CASSARTEYGYTF. DNA of the CDR3: TGTGCCAGCAGCGCAAGGACAGAGTATGGCTACACCTTC.

The chain combines TRBV11-2 with TRBJ1-6, with TRBD1 matching over 8 bases. Germline V gene sequence: CDR1 SGHAT, CDR2 FQNNGV. With 5 bases clipped from V and 3 bases from J, the junction kept 6 bases outside the gene matches. This CDR3 has 16 residues. The CDR3 region is CASSPTGTGYNSPLHF. The CDR3 DNA reads as TGTGCCAGCAGCCCGACCGGGACAGGCTATAATTCACCCCTCCACTTT.

This clone occurred a few times. The chain couples TRBV6-6 to TRBJ2-1; a possible D gene is TRBD2 (5 bases). In germline, CDR1 is MNHNY, CDR2 SVGAGI (reference sequence). Trimming removed 8 bases from V and 15 bases from J, with 14 bases in between. This CDR3 region has 10 residues. The CDR3 sequence is CASVQDFAFF. In DNA, the CDR3 is TGTGCCAGCGTTCAGGACTTCGCGTTCTTC.

The chain couples TRBV5-4 to TRBJ1-1, with D tentatively TRBD1 (6 bases). The V gene's germline CDR1 is SGHNT and CDR2 YYREEE (reference sequence). V was clipped by 0 bases and J by 6 bases, with 15 bases between them. CDR3 size: 15 residues. CDR3 coding DNA: TGTGCCAGCAGCTTGGCTTGGGGGGGCTCTTCTGAAGCTTTCTTT. Translation: CASSLAWGGSSEAFF.

Points on this clone: The junction shows a germline mismatch at one end, possibly a read error. The rearrangement links TRBV2 to TRBJ2-3; the match to TRBD2 covers 9 bases. Germline CDR1 is SNHLY and CDR2 is FYNNEI. The CDR3 is 16 residues long. CDR3 bases: TGTGCCGGCAGTGAAGTTAGCGGGGGCGTTACAGATACGCAGTATTTT. It codes for CAGSEVSGGVTDTQYF.

The chain uses TRBV28 and TRBJ1-4, with a tentative D call TRBD1 (6 bases). The CDR3 covers 16 residues. The germline V gene has CDR1 MDHEN and CDR2 SYDVKM. The V end lost 2 bases, the J end lost 8 bases, and 18 bases lay between the germline ends. The CDR3 spells CASSLHTGAGDEKLFF. The CDR3 nucleotides are TGTGCCAGCAGTTTACATACCGGGGCAGGGGACGAAAAACTGTTTTTT.

Only a few counts were recorded for this clone. The chain combines TRBV5-4 with TRBJ2-7; 8 bases match TRBD1. Trimming removed 4 bases from V and 2 bases from J; junction bases left unmatched: 8. The CDR3 is 15 amino acids. Germline-derived CDR1 and CDR2 are SGHNT and YYREEE (reference sequence). The CDR3 spells CASSPTLTGAYEQYF. The CDR3 DNA sequence: TGTGCCAGCAGCCCAACGCTGACAGGGGCCTACGAGCAGTACTTC.

This clone showed up just a few times. The chain links TRBV6-6 to TRBJ2-7, with TRBD2 matching over 13 bases. The CDR3 runs 15 residues. Looked up from germline, CDR1 is MNHNY and CDR2 is SVGAGI (reference sequence). V lost 6 bases to trimming and J lost 4 bases; unmatched junction nucleotides: 6. The CDR3 spells CASSLTSGRRYEQYF. DNA of the CDR3: TGTGCCAGCAGCCTGACTAGCGGGAGGAGGTACGAGCAGTACTTC.

V usage is TRBV15 and J usage is TRBJ1-5; a weak D match, TRBD1 (5 bases). Germline V gene lookup returns CDR1 LNHNV and CDR2 YYDKDF (reference sequence). V lost 0 bases, J lost 5 bases, and 11 bases lay in between. The CDR3 has 15 residues. In DNA, the CDR3 is TGTGCCACCAGCAGAGATCGGGGGTGGGATCAGCCCCAGCATTTT. Encoded protein: CATSRDRGWDQPQHF.

The chain carries TRBV16 and TRBJ2-2; TRBD2 might be the D (6 bases). The CDR3 spans 14 residues. Germline-derived CDR1 and CDR2 are KGHSY and FQNENV. Trimming shortened V by 0 bases and J by 5 bases, and 7 bases separated the two germline ends. CDR3 loop: CASSQSAGTGELFF. The CDR3 DNA reads TGTGCCAGCAGCCAATCGGCGGGGACCGGGGAGCTGTTTTTT.

The genes are TRBV19 and TRBJ1-2, with 8 bases matching TRBD1. Germline CDR1 LNHDA, CDR2 SQIVND (reference sequence). The CDR3 length is 12 residues. Losses at the gene ends were 6 bases for V and 7 bases for J; bases not matched to a gene: 4. CDR3 sequence: CASRQGASGYTF. CDR3 DNA sequence: TGTGCCAGTAGGCAGGGGGCTTCTGGCTACACCTTC.